The 18 T cell receptor beta chains presented below share a single source sample, sequenced in a study of T cell responses to AZD1222 COVID-19 vaccine. Some clones are missing from TCRdb's copy, which holds only in-frame ones; the method was immunoSEQ multiplex PCR. The data show more than 140,000 clones, around 88% seen once. The sequencing here drew on peripheral blood, taken on day 0 of AZD1222 vaccination. Receptors originate from an adult in good health.

The V call is TRBV6-5, the J call TRBJ1-2; perhaps TRBD1 as D (6 bases). The CDR3 runs 14 residues. Trimming pared 7 bases from V and 0 bases from J, leaving 12 bases between. Germline CDR1 and CDR2: MNHEY and SVGAGI. The CDR3 is CASTLDSANYGYTF. The CDR3 coding sequence is TGTGCCAGCACCTTGGACAGTGCTAACTATGGCTACACCTTC.

This clone has just one count. The CDR3: CASSSYTSYSGNTIYF. CDR3 coding DNA: TGTGCCAGCAGCTCATACACATCCTACTCTGGAAACACCATATATTTT. V gene TRBV9 combines with J gene TRBJ1-3; D remains ambiguous. V was trimmed by 4 bases and J by 0 bases, leaving 14 bases between them. The CDR3 loop spans 16 amino acids. Germline V gene sequence: CDR1 SGDLS, CDR2 YYNGEE.

This chain joins TRBV29-1 and TRBJ1-2; no clear D gene. This CDR3 is built from 15 residues. V lost 3 bases and J 7 bases, leaving 21 bases between the germline ends. Germline CDR1 is SQVTM and CDR2 is ANQGSEA. The CDR3 is CSVDIPLGPAAGYTF. Written as DNA, the CDR3 is TGCAGCGTTGACATCCCACTTGGACCGGCCGCTGGCTACACCTTC. The full variable domain, in which reference TRBV29-1 and TRBJ1-2 provide the parts outside the CDR3, is SAVISQKPSRDICQRGTSLTIQCQVDSQVTMMFWYRQQPGQSLTLIATANQGSEATYESGFVIDKFPISRPNLTFSTLTVSNMSPEDSSIYLCSVDIPLGPAAGYTFGSGTRLTVV.

CDR3 sequence reads: CASSLVTTGGNSPLHF. The CDR3 DNA follows: TGTGCCAGCAGCTTAGTTACGACGGGGGGTAATTCACCCCTCCACTTT. The rearrangement uses TRBV7-8 and TRBJ1-6; tentative D call: TRBD1 (5 bases). V gave up 1 base and J gave up 6 bases, with 13 bases separating them. Germline CDR1 SGHVS, CDR2 FQNEAQ. The CDR3 extends over 16 amino acids.

The chain recombines TRBV5-1 with TRBJ2-5, with 11 bases lining up with TRBD2. The junction had 7 bases not matched to a gene; V was cut back by 5 bases and J by 4 bases. Germline CDR1 and CDR2: SGHRS and YFSETQ. CDR3 length equals 15 residues. CDR3 sequence (DNA): TGCGCCAGCAGAGATAGCGGGAGGGCCTCAGAGACCCAGTACTTC. Translated: CASRDSGRASETQYF.

This clone was observed a single time. CDR3 coding DNA: TGTGCCAGCAGCTTGGCCCGGACCCTAATGGGAGAGACCCAGTACTTC. It encodes CASSLARTLMGETQYF. The genes are TRBV5-5 and TRBJ2-5; D is unclear. The V and J ends lost 0 bases and 4 bases respectively, with 16 bases between them. The CDR3 loop spans 16 amino acids. CDR1 and CDR2 from the germline V gene are SGHKS and YYEKEE (reference sequence).

The sample holds one count of this clone. This CDR3 reads CASSQEDPDEQFF. CDR3 in DNA: TGTGCCAGCAGCCAAGAAGATCCGGATGAGCAGTTCTTC. The chain employs TRBV3-1 (or the pseudogene TRBV3-2) and TRBJ2-1; D call uncertain. This CDR3 is 13 amino acids long. Trimming shortened V by 0 bases and J by 8 bases, and 8 bases separated the two germline ends. Germline values: CDR1 LGHDT, CDR2 YNNKEL (reference sequence).

This chain uses TRBV24-1 with TRBJ2-2; no firm D call. Germline CDR1 and CDR2: KGHDR and SFDVKD. The CDR3 consists of 13 residues. Between the trimmed V and J ends, which lost 8 bases and 2 bases, there was a span of 8 bases. This CDR3 is CATKDQNTGELFF. CDR3 in DNA: TGTGCCACCAAGGACCAAAACACCGGGGAGCTGTTTTTT.

This clone turned up a few times. The J gene is TRBJ1-2, the V gene TRBV7-8; 7 bases agree with TRBD1. CDR1 and CDR2 from the germline V gene are SGHVS and FQNEAQ. The CDR3 length is 13 residues. V shed 5 bases, J shed 5 bases, and the junction held 5 bases outside the gene matches. The CDR3 coding sequence is TGTGCCAGCAGCCTCTTACAGGGGTATGGCTACACCTTC. Translated: CASSLLQGYGYTF.

This chain joins TRBV7-2 and TRBJ1-5, with D maybe TRBD1 (6 bases). The CDR3 is 13 amino acids. CDR1 is SGHTA and CDR2 is FQGNSA in the germline V gene. V lost 5 bases to trimming and J lost 7 bases, with 12 bases between them. The CDR3 loop is CASSRTGSQPQHF. In DNA form, the CDR3 reads TGTGCCAGCAGCAGAACAGGGTCACAGCCCCAGCATTTT.

This chain connects TRBV6-2 or TRBV6-3 to TRBJ2-7; 9 bases fit TRBD1. The CDR3 is 16 amino acids. V shed 4 bases, J shed 4 bases, and the junction held 11 bases outside the gene matches. Germline V gives CDR1 MNHEY, CDR2 SVGEGT. CDR3 region: CASSSEIGTGSYEQYF. DNA for the CDR3: TGTGCCAGCAGTTCGGAGATTGGGACAGGGTCGTACGAGCAGTACTTC.

The chain has TRBV12-5 and TRBJ2-2; D possibly uses TRBD1 or TRBD2 (5 bases each). The V end was cut by 0 bases, the J end by 0 bases, with 8 bases between. The CDR3 loop spans 16 amino acids. Per germline, CDR1 LGHNT and CDR2 FRNRAP. The CDR3 sequence is CASGLVGDPNTGELFF. The DNA of the CDR3 is TGTGCTAGTGGTTTGGTCGGGGACCCGAACACCGGGGAGCTGTTTTTT.

The chain is built from TRBV5-8 and TRBJ2-7, with D hard to call. CDR1 is SGHTS and CDR2 is YDEGEE in the germline V gene. The CDR3 runs to 14 residues. The V and J ends lost 7 bases and 0 bases respectively, with 14 bases between them. Written as DNA, the CDR3 is TGTGCCAGCGTCCCCCGCCCGGGCTCCTACGAGCAGTACTTC. It translates to CASVPRPGSYEQYF.

The chain has TRBV20-1 and TRBJ1-1, with D possibly TRBD1 on 6 matching bases. The germline V and J ends were trimmed by 6 bases and 5 bases, with 10 bases remaining between them. Germline V gene lookup returns CDR1 DFQATT and CDR2 SNEGSKA (reference sequence). The CDR3 has 11 residues. In DNA, the CDR3 is TGCAGTGCCACAGGGCGGACTGAAGCTTTCTTT. Protein: CSATGRTEAFF.

The V and J genes are TRBV5-4 and TRBJ1-3; TRBD1 might be the D (5 bases). The CDR3 extends over 14 amino acids. Germline CDR1 reads SGHNT; CDR2 reads YYREEE (reference sequence). V was trimmed by 4 bases and J by 0 bases, leaving 8 bases between them. CDR3 in amino acids: CASSLTVSGNTIYF. The CDR3 bases are TGTGCCAGCAGCCTGACAGTCTCTGGAAACACCATATATTTT.

This clone was seen a handful of times. V gene TRBV5-1 combines with J gene TRBJ1-1; TRBD1 aligns across 7 bases. The germline CDR1 and CDR2 sequences are SGHRS and YFSETQ. The CDR3 length is 15 residues. The V gene end was trimmed by 2 bases and the J gene end by 3 bases; junction bases not matched to a gene: 7. CDR3 sequence: CASSFGQTGDTEAFF. CDR3 bases: TGCGCCAGCAGCTTCGGACAAACAGGGGACACTGAAGCTTTCTTT.

Details on this clone: The junction shows a germline mismatch at one end, possibly a read error. The J gene is TRBJ1-5, the V gene TRBV7-8, with a weak D call TRBD1 (6 bases). This CDR3 spans 17 amino acids. CDR1 and CDR2 from the germline V gene are SGHVS and FQNEAQ. The CDR3 DNA is TGTGCCAGCAGCCTAGCGGTCGGGGGCGGAAGCAATCAGCCCCAGCATTTT. It is translated as CASSLAVGGGSNQPQHF.

CDR3 nucleotides: TGTGCCAGCAACTGGGCCGGAAAAGGAGCTTTCTTT. This sequence encodes CASNWAGKGAFF. The rearrangement uses TRBV28 and TRBJ1-1; no definite D call. Germline V gene lookup returns CDR1 MDHEN and CDR2 SYDVKM. There are 12 residues in the CDR3. Trimming took off 7 bases at V and 10 bases at J, with 16 bases between the two ends.